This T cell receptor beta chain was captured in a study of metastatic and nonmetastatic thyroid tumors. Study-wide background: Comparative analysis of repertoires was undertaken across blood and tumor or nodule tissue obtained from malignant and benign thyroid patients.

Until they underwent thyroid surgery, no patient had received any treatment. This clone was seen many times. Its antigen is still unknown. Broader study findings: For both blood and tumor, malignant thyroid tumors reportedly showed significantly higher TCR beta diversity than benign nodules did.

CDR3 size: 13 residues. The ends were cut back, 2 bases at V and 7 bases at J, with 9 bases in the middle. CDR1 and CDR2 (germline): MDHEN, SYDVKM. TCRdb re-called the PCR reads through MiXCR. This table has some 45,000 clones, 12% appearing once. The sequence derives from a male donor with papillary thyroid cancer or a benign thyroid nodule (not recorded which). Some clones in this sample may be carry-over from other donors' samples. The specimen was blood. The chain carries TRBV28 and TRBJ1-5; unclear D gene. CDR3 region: CASSLTGVQPQHF. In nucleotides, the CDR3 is TGTGCCAGCAGTTTAACCGGCGTGCAGCCCCAGCATTTT.